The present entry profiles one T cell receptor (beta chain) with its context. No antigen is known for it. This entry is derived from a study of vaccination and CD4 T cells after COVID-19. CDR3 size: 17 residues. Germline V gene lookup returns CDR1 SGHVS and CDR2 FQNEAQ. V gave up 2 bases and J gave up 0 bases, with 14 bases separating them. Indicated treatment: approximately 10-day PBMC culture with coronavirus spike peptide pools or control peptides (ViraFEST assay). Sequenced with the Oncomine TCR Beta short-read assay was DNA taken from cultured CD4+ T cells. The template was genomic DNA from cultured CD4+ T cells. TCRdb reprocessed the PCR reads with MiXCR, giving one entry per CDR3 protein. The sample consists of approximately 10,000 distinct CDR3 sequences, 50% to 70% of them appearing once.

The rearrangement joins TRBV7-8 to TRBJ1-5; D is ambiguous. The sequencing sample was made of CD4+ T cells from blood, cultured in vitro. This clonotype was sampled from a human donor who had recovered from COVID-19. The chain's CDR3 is CASSLFQQDYSNQPQHF. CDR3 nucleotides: TGTGCCAGCAGCTTATTCCAGCAGGACTATAGCAATCAGCCCCAGCATTTT.